The entry below gives a single TCR beta chain sequence along with its context. Its antigen remains unidentified. The data derive from a study of graft-versus-host responses after intestinal transplantation. Study-level background: Anti-thymocyte globulin induction was given to all recipients, followed by tacrolimus and steroids for roughly 3 years. Study results and caveats: Peak circulating GvH clone levels tracked with early post-transplant HvG declines.

Here immunoSEQ multiplex PCR was the method, and the copy in TCRdb shows in-frame clones only, minus some. The table lists some 100,000 clones, 75% to 95% of them singletons, with 6% in the top ten. Germline V gene sequence: CDR1 MNHEY, CDR2 SVGAGI. With 2 bases removed from V and 8 bases from J, the gap between germline ends came to 9 bases. CDR3 size: 12 residues. The sequence came from a human donor who received an intestinal transplant. The chain has TRBV6-5 and TRBJ1-1; D not resolved. The material was unstimulated CD8+ T cells sorted from spleen or lymph node cells, obtained before intestinal transplant. The CDR3 nucleotides are TGTGCCAGCAGTTACGGATCGGGGGAAGCTTTCTTT. This codes for CASSYGSGEAFF.